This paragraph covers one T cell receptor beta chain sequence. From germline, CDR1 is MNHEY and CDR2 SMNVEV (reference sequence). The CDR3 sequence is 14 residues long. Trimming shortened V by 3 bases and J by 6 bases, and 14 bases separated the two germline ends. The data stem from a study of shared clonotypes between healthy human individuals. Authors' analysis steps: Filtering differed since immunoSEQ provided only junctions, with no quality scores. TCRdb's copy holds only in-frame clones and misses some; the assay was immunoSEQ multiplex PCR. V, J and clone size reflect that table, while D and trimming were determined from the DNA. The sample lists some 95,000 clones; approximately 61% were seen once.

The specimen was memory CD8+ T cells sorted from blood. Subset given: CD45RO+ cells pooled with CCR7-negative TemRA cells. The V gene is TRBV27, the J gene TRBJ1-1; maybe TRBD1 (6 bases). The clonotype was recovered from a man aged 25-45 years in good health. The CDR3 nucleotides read TGTGCCAGCAGTTTCCAGGGGAGGATCGCTGAAGCTTTCTTT. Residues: CASSFQGRIAEAFF.